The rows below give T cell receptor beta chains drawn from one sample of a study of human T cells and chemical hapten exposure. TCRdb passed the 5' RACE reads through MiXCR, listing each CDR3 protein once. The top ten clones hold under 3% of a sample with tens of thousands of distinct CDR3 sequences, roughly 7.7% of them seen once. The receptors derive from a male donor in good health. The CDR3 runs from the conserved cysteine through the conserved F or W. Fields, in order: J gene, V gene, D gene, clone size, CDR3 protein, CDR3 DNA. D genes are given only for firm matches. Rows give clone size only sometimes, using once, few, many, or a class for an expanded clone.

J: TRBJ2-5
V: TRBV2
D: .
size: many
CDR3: CASRARIQETQYF
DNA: TGTGCCAGCAGGGCAAGGATTCAAGAGACCCAGTACTTC

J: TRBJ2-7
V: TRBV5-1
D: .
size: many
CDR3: CASSEQGNSYEQYF
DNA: TGCGCCAGCAGCGAGCAGGGGAACTCCTACGAGCAGTACTTC

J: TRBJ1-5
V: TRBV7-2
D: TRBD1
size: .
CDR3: CASNSTGLGNQPQHF
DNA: TGTGCCAGCAACTCGACAGGGTTGGGCAATCAGCCCCAGCATTTT

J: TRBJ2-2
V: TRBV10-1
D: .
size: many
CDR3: CASSEVGEIAVNTGELFF
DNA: TGCGCCAGCAGTGAGGTTGGGGAGATAGCGGTGAACACCGGGGAGCTGTTTTTT

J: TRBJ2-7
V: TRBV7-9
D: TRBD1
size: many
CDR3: CASSSGQGAAYEQYF
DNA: TGTGCCAGCAGCTCCGGACAGGGGGCAGCCTACGAGCAGTACTTC

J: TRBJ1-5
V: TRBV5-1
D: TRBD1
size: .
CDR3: CASSLEGQFNQPQHF
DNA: TGCGCCAGCAGCTTGGAGGGACAGTTCAATCAGCCCCAGCATTTT

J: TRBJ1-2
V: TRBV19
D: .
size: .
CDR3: CASSLDSTAYGYTF
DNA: TGTGCCAGTAGTTTGGACAGCACTGCCTATGGCTACACCTTC

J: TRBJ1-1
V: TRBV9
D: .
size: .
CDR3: CASSALGGRGDWNTEAFF
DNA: TGTGCCAGCAGCGCACTGGGGGGCAGGGGAGATTGGAACACTGAAGCTTTCTTT

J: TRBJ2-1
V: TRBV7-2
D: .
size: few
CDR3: CASSSAGHFNEQFF
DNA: TGTGCCAGCAGCTCGGCCGGGCACTTCAATGAGCAGTTCTTC

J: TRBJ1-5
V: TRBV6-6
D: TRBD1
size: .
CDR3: CASSYNYRGQNQPQHF
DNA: TGTGCCAGCAGTTACAATTACAGGGGTCAGAATCAGCCCCAGCATTTT

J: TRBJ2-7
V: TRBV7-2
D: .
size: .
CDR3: CASSSFHDTSREQYF
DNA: TGTGCCAGCAGCTCGTTCCATGACACGAGTCGGGAGCAGTACTTC

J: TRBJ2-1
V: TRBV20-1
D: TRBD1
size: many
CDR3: CSASGQGYNEQFF
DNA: TGCAGTGCTAGTGGACAGGGGTACAATGAGCAGTTCTTC

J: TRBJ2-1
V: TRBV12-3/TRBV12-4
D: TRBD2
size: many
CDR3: CASTPLAGANNEQFF
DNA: TGTGCCAGCACCCCCTTAGCGGGAGCGAACAATGAGCAGTTCTTC

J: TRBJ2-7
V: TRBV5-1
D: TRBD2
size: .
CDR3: CASSGGGTPPYEQYF
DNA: TGCGCCAGCAGTGGCGGGGGAACTCCTCCCTACGAGCAGTACTTC

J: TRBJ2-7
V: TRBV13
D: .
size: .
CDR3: CASGTQDYEQYF
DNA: TGTGCCAGCGGGACACAAGATTACGAGCAGTACTTC

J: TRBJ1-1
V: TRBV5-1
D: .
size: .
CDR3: CASSSGQVNTEAFF
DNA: TGCGCCAGCAGTTCCGGACAAGTGAACACTGAAGCTTTCTTT

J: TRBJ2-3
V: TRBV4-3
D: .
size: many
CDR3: CASSQRAATGDTQYF
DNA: TGCGCCAGCAGCCAGAGGGCAGCTACAGGGGATACGCAGTATTTT

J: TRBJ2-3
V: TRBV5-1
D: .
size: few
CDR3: CASSSPPASGTDTQYF
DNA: TGCGCCAGCAGCTCCCCCCCGGCTAGCGGCACAGATACGCAGTATTTT

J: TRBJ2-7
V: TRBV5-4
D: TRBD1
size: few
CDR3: CASSLTGQGTYEQYF
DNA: TGTGCCAGCAGCTTGACTGGACAGGGAACCTACGAGCAGTACTTC

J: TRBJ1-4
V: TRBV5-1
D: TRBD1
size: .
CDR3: CASSKEGTAINEKLFF
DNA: TGCGCCAGCAGCAAGGAAGGGACAGCCATTAATGAAAAACTGTTTTTT

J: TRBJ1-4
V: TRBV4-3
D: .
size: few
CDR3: CASSQGGDEKLFF
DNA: TGCGCCAGCAGCCAGGGAGGGGATGAAAAACTGTTTTTT

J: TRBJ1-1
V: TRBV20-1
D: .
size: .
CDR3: CSARDRGAGREAFF
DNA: TGCAGTGCTAGAGATCGGGGGGCAGGGCGTGAAGCTTTCTTT

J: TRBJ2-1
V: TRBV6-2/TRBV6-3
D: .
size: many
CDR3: CAHRGIGNEQFF
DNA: TGTGCCCACCGGGGGATCGGGAATGAGCAGTTCTTC

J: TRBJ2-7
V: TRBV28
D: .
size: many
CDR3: CASSSPQKPHEQYF
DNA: TGTGCCAGCAGTTCGCCCCAAAAGCCCCACGAGCAGTACTTC

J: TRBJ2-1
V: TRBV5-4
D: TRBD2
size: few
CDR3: CASSRTSGSYAYNEQFF
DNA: TGTGCCAGCAGTCGGACTAGCGGGAGCTACGCCTACAATGAGCAGTTCTTC

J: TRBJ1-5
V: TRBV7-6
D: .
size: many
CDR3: CASSSLNQPQHF
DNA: TGTGCCAGCAGCTCGCTGAATCAGCCCCAGCATTTT